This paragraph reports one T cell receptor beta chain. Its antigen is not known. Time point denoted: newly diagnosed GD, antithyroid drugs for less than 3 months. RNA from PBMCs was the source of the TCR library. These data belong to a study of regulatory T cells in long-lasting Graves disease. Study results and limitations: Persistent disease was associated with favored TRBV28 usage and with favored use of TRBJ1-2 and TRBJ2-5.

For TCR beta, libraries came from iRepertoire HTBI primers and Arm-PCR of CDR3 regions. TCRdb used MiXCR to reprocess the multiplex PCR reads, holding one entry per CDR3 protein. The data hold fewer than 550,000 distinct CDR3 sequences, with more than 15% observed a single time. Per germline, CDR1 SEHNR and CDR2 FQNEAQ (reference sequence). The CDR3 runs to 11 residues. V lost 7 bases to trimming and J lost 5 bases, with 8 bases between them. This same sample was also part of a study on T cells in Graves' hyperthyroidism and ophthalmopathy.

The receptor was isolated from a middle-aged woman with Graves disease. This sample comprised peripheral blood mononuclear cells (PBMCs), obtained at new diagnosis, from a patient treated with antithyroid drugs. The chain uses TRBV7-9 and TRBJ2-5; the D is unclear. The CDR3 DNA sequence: TGTGCCAGCACCGTCGGGGAGACCCAGTACTTC. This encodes CASTVGETQYF.